By proportion, the clone carrying this TCR beta chain is large. TCRdb re-derived calls from the RT-PCR reads in MiXCR, one entry per CDR3 protein. The table has around 4,100 distinct CDR3 sequences, less than 25% seen once. The germline V and J ends were trimmed by 3 bases and 2 bases, with 9 bases remaining between them. The CDR3 is made up of 14 amino acids. Germline CDR1 reads SGHTA; CDR2 reads FQGNSA. This sample was taken from a study of patients and donors after allogeneic stem cell transplantation. The sequencing sample was made of blood, either unsorted or a sorted T cell fraction (not recorded which). The chain carries TRBV7-2 and TRBJ2-3; D unresolved. The sequence came from a human donor who was either an allogeneic HSCT recipient or a stem cell or donor lymphocyte infusion donor (not recorded which). It is not recorded whose cells these are; they may come from a transplant donor. CDR3 in amino acids: CASSLVADTDTQYF. The DNA of the CDR3 is TGTGCCAGCAGCTTGGTAGCTGACACAGATACGCAGTATTTT.